The rows below give T cell receptor beta chains drawn from one sample of a study of shared clonotypes between healthy human individuals. Sequencing used immunoSEQ multiplex PCR; TCRdb keeps in-frame clones, though not all of them. There are 1.5 million to 2.5 million clones in the sample; less than 95% occur only once, and 1.2% lies in the top ten. Sequencing was carried out using naive CD8+ T cells sorted from blood. These receptors were obtained from a man between 18 and 29 years old in good health. The CDR3 runs from the conserved cysteine through the conserved F or W. D genes are given only for firm matches. Part of the rows lack a size; the others show once, few, many or a class for expanded clones.

V gene: TRBV6-1
clone size: NA
J gene: TRBJ2-7
D gene: TRBD1
CDR3 DNA: TGTGCCAGCAGAGACCGACCGGACAGGGGATACGAGCAGTACTTC
CDR3 protein: CASRDRPDRGYEQYF

V gene: TRBV6-5
clone size: NA
J gene: TRBJ1-3
D gene: NA
CDR3 DNA: TGTGCCAGCAGTTACGACAGCGACTCTGGAAACACCATATATTTT
CDR3 protein: CASSYDSDSGNTIYF

V gene: TRBV7-6
clone size: NA
J gene: TRBJ2-2
D gene: NA
CDR3 DNA: TGTGCCAGCAGCTTAGGGCCGGAGAACACCGGGGAGCTGTTTTTT
CDR3 protein: CASSLGPENTGELFF

V gene: TRBV29-1
clone size: NA
J gene: TRBJ2-2
D gene: NA
CDR3 DNA: TGCAGCGTTGAGACTACCGGGACTCCCAACACCGGGGAGCTGTTTTTT
CDR3 protein: CSVETTGTPNTGELFF

V gene: TRBV7-9
clone size: NA
J gene: TRBJ2-3
D gene: TRBD2
CDR3 DNA: TGTGCCAGCAGCTTTCGTCTAGCGGGAACAACAGATACGCAGTATTTT
CDR3 protein: CASSFRLAGTTDTQYF

V gene: TRBV9
clone size: NA
J gene: TRBJ2-7
D gene: NA
CDR3 DNA: TGTGCCAGCAGCGTAGGAGCTGACGAGCAGTACTTC
CDR3 protein: CASSVGADEQYF

V gene: TRBV11-2
clone size: once
J gene: TRBJ2-7
D gene: TRBD2
CDR3 DNA: TGTGCCAGCAGCGAAACTAGCGGCAAAACCTACGAGCAGTACTTC
CDR3 protein: CASSETSGKTYEQYF

V gene: TRBV15
clone size: few
J gene: TRBJ1-1
D gene: NA
CDR3 DNA: TGTGCCACCAGCAGAGGAGGGGAGAACACTGAAGCTTTCTTT
CDR3 protein: CATSRGGENTEAFF

V gene: TRBV5-6
clone size: NA
J gene: TRBJ2-7
D gene: TRBD2
CDR3 DNA: TGTGCCAGCAGCTACGATACTAGCGGGAACCCCTACGAGCAGTACTTC
CDR3 protein: CASSYDTSGNPYEQYF

V gene: TRBV9
clone size: NA
J gene: TRBJ2-2
D gene: NA
CDR3 DNA: TGTGCCAGCAGCGACCCCCTCAGCGGGGAGCTGTTTTTT
CDR3 protein: CASSDPLSGELFF

V gene: TRBV9
clone size: NA
J gene: TRBJ1-1
D gene: NA
CDR3 DNA: TGTGCCAGCAGCGTAGGAATCCAAACTGAAGCTTTCTTT
CDR3 protein: CASSVGIQTEAFF

V gene: TRBV7-2
clone size: NA
J gene: TRBJ1-2
D gene: NA
CDR3 DNA: TGTGCCAGCAGCTATTTGTTACCGGGGGATGGCTACACCTTC
CDR3 protein: CASSYLLPGDGYTF

V gene: TRBV28
clone size: NA
J gene: TRBJ2-5
D gene: NA
CDR3 DNA: TGTGCCAGCAGTAGCCGCGCGGGGGCCTACCAAGAGACCCAGTACTTC
CDR3 protein: CASSSRAGAYQETQYF

V gene: TRBV9
clone size: NA
J gene: TRBJ1-4
D gene: NA
CDR3 DNA: TGTGCCAGCAGCGCCAAACAGGGCTGGACTGAAAAACTGTTTTTT
CDR3 protein: CASSAKQGWTEKLFF

V gene: TRBV5-5
clone size: NA
J gene: TRBJ1-1
D gene: TRBD1
CDR3 DNA: TGTGCCAGCAGCCAGGGGGCCACTAACACTGAAGCTTTCTTT
CDR3 protein: CASSQGATNTEAFF

V gene: TRBV6-1
clone size: NA
J gene: TRBJ2-5
D gene: NA
CDR3 DNA: TGTGCCAGCATCGCCGGCGGGGAGGAAGAGACCCAGTACTTC
CDR3 protein: CASIAGGEEETQYF

V gene: TRBV5-4
clone size: NA
J gene: TRBJ1-4
D gene: NA
CDR3 DNA: TGTGCCAGCAGCTTCGGGGGAGGTAATGAAAAACTGTTTTTT
CDR3 protein: CASSFGGGNEKLFF

V gene: TRBV6-5
clone size: NA
J gene: TRBJ2-1
D gene: NA
CDR3 DNA: TGTGCCAGCAGTAGGCAGGAAACCTACAATGAGCAGTTCTTC
CDR3 protein: CASSRQETYNEQFF

V gene: TRBV4-3
clone size: NA
J gene: TRBJ2-2
D gene: NA
CDR3 DNA: TGCGCCAGCAGCCAAGATCTTATTTCTGGGGCCACCGGGGAGCTGTTTTTT
CDR3 protein: CASSQDLISGATGELFF

V gene: TRBV9
clone size: NA
J gene: TRBJ2-2
D gene: TRBD2
CDR3 DNA: TGTGCCAGCGGACTAGATCACACCGGGGAGCTGTTTTTT
CDR3 protein: CASGLDHTGELFF

V gene: TRBV4-1
clone size: NA
J gene: TRBJ2-7
D gene: NA
CDR3 DNA: TGCGCCAGCAGCCAAGAGCCCCCCAGGGAAATTGGCTCCTACGAGCAGTACTTC
CDR3 protein: CASSQEPPREIGSYEQYF

V gene: TRBV4-1
clone size: NA
J gene: TRBJ1-3
D gene: NA
CDR3 DNA: TGCGCCAGCAGCCAACGGGAGGACCGTGACACCATATATTTT
CDR3 protein: CASSQREDRDTIYF

V gene: TRBV25-1
clone size: NA
J gene: TRBJ2-5
D gene: NA
CDR3 DNA: TGTGCCAGCAGTTCTACAGACCAAGAGACCCAGTACTTC
CDR3 protein: CASSSTDQETQYF

V gene: TRBV7-9
clone size: NA
J gene: TRBJ1-1
D gene: TRBD1
CDR3 DNA: TGTGCCAGCAGCCCAAACCAGAACAGGGGGCTAAGGGCGAACACTGAAGCTTTCTTT
CDR3 protein: CASSPNQNRGLRANTEAFF

V gene: TRBV7-9
clone size: NA
J gene: TRBJ2-7
D gene: TRBD2
CDR3 DNA: TGTGCCGCCGGGGGGTACAGCTCCTACGAGCAGTACTTC
CDR3 protein: CAAGGYSSYEQYF

V gene: TRBV7-9
clone size: once
J gene: TRBJ2-1
D gene: NA
CDR3 DNA: TGTGCCAGCAGCTTAGCGGGGGCGACGGTTCACAATGAGCAGTTCTTC
CDR3 protein: CASSLAGATVHNEQFF

V gene: TRBV4-3
clone size: once
J gene: TRBJ2-7
D gene: TRBD1
CDR3 DNA: TGCGCCAGCAGCCCCGGGACAGCGTCCTACGAGCAGTACTTC
CDR3 protein: CASSPGTASYEQYF

V gene: TRBV4-3
clone size: NA
J gene: TRBJ1-6
D gene: NA
CDR3 DNA: TGCGCCAGCAGCCAAGACCCTCACGGGACTTCTAATTCACCCCTCCACTTT
CDR3 protein: CASSQDPHGTSNSPLHF

V gene: TRBV4-3
clone size: NA
J gene: TRBJ2-1
D gene: TRBD2
CDR3 DNA: TGCGCCAGCAGCCATCTTAGCGGGGGGTACAATGAGCAGTTCTTC
CDR3 protein: CASSHLSGGYNEQFF

V gene: TRBV7-9
clone size: NA
J gene: TRBJ1-2
D gene: TRBD1
CDR3 DNA: TGTGCCAGCAGCTTGGGACAGGGGGCTTGGGGCTACACCTTC
CDR3 protein: CASSLGQGAWGYTF

V gene: TRBV2
clone size: few
J gene: TRBJ1-6
D gene: NA
CDR3 DNA: TGTGCCAGCAGTGAATTATACGTGGACCTCGGGGAGCTGGGGAATTCACCCCTCCACTTT
CDR3 protein: CASSELYVDLGELGNSPLHF

V gene: TRBV11-2
clone size: NA
J gene: TRBJ1-3
D gene: TRBD1
CDR3 DNA: TGTGCCAGCAGCAATGGACAGGGTATCTCTGGAAACACCATATATTTT
CDR3 protein: CASSNGQGISGNTIYF

V gene: TRBV5-1
clone size: once
J gene: TRBJ1-1
D gene: NA
CDR3 DNA: TGCGCCAGCAGCTTGCCAGACAACACTGAAGCTTTCTTT
CDR3 protein: CASSLPDNTEAFF

V gene: TRBV7-6
clone size: NA
J gene: TRBJ2-7
D gene: TRBD2
CDR3 DNA: TGTGCCAGCGCCCTCGGGGGGGCGGGGGCTTACGAGCAGTACTTC
CDR3 protein: CASALGGAGAYEQYF

V gene: TRBV9
clone size: once
J gene: TRBJ1-4
D gene: NA
CDR3 DNA: TGTGCCAGCAGCGGACAGAATGAAAAACTGTTTTTT
CDR3 protein: CASSGQNEKLFF

V gene: TRBV27
clone size: NA
J gene: TRBJ2-1
D gene: NA
CDR3 DNA: TGTGCCAGCAGTTTATTCGGCGGGACCTACAATGAGCAGTTCTTC
CDR3 protein: CASSLFGGTYNEQFF

V gene: TRBV5-4
clone size: NA
J gene: TRBJ2-7
D gene: NA
CDR3 DNA: TGTGCCACCGCTACTTCGTCCCCTACCTACGAGCAGTACTTC
CDR3 protein: CATATSSPTYEQYF

V gene: TRBV29-1
clone size: NA
J gene: TRBJ2-1
D gene: TRBD1
CDR3 DNA: TGCAGCGCCGAGACAGGGGAGGACTACAATGAGCAGTTCTTC
CDR3 protein: CSAETGEDYNEQFF

V gene: TRBV7-6
clone size: NA
J gene: TRBJ2-7
D gene: TRBD2
CDR3 DNA: TGTGCCAGCAGCTTAGGCGGGGGTGAGCAGTACTTC
CDR3 protein: CASSLGGGEQYF

V gene: TRBV7-2
clone size: NA
J gene: TRBJ1-4
D gene: NA
CDR3 DNA: TGTGCCAGCAGCTTAGTAAGCAATAATGAAAAACTGTTTTTT
CDR3 protein: CASSLVSNNEKLFF

V gene: TRBV2
clone size: NA
J gene: TRBJ1-1
D gene: NA
CDR3 DNA: TGTGCCAGCAGAGTCGAACGATGGACTGAAGCTTTCTTT
CDR3 protein: CASRVERWTEAFF

V gene: TRBV11-1
clone size: NA
J gene: TRBJ2-3
D gene: NA
CDR3 DNA: TGTGCCAGCGGAACTTCTAGCACAGATACGCAGTATTTT
CDR3 protein: CASGTSSTDTQYF

V gene: TRBV15
clone size: NA
J gene: TRBJ2-7
D gene: NA
CDR3 DNA: TGTGCCACCAGCAGAGATGGACTGCGCGGCCACGAGCAGTACTTC
CDR3 protein: CATSRDGLRGHEQYF

V gene: TRBV21-1
clone size: NA
J gene: TRBJ1-1
D gene: NA
CDR3 DNA: TGTGCCAGCAGCAATTCAGGGGCTCCGGGCACTGAAGCTTTCTTT
CDR3 protein: CASSNSGAPGTEAFF

V gene: TRBV13
clone size: NA
J gene: TRBJ2-7
D gene: TRBD1
CDR3 DNA: TGTGCCAGCAGCGCTCTTGGGGGACAGGGGGCGGAAGAGCAGTACTTC
CDR3 protein: CASSALGGQGAEEQYF

V gene: TRBV2
clone size: NA
J gene: TRBJ2-7
D gene: NA
CDR3 DNA: TGTGCCAGCAGTGCGGGCAGCTCCTACGAGCAGTACTTC
CDR3 protein: CASSAGSSYEQYF